This T cell receptor beta chain derives from a study of blood T cells in healthy people across ages. A note on this clonotype: The antigen remains unidentified.

Study-wide findings and caveats: Naive CD4+ cell counts and diversity both ran higher in long-lived than in aged donors.

A second PCR, run for about 7 to 11 cycles, used a sample-barcoded 5' primer plus a J-beta primer mix. TCRdb analysed the 5' RACE reads with MiXCR anew, one entry per CDR3 protein. The top ten hold around a quarter of the sample, which has about 830,000 distinct CDR3 sequences, 55% to 65% seen once. The material sequenced was blood. The TCR comes from a man aged 25 to 40 in good health.

The CDR3 is CASSQQGYDEQYF. DNA of the CDR3: TGCGCCAGCAGCCAACAGGGTTATGACGAGCAGTACTTC. The chain combines TRBV4-3 with TRBJ2-7; maybe TRBD1 (5 bases). With 2 bases removed from V and 5 bases from J, the gap between germline ends came to 10 bases. This CDR3 spans 13 amino acids. The germline V gene has CDR1 LGHNA and CDR2 YSLEER.